This T cell receptor (beta chain) stems from a study of OX40 agonist ivuxolimab in advanced cancers. TCRdb's copy holds only in-frame clones and misses some; the assay was immunoSEQ multiplex PCR. The table records 40,000 or so clones, roughly 90% of them present only once. CDR3 length equals 13 residues. V was pared by 1 base and J by 5 bases, with 8 bases between. CDR1 is SEHNR, CDR2 FQNEAQ, per germline (reference sequence). The source of this sequence is an adult with an advanced solid tumor such as melanoma, head and neck, liver or kidney cancer. Sequencing used CD4+ or CD8+ T cells sorted from blood, obtained in a trial of the OX40 agonist ivuxolimab. The gene calls are TRBV7-9 and TRBJ1-2; D remains ambiguous. CDR3 in amino acids: CASSLELGYGYTF. CDR3 nucleotides: TGTGCCAGCAGCTTAGAATTGGGATATGGCTACACCTTC.